Below, 12 T cell receptor beta chains from the same sample are listed, as sequenced in a study of beta chain features in type 1 diabetes. General observations from the study: Moderate but significant shortening of TCRB CDR3s was recorded in all four CD4+ subsets from Type 1 diabetes patients.

The antigens of these receptors remain unknown. Reverse transcribing all isolated RNA meant expressed TCRB transcripts were sequenced. Data came from immunoSEQ multiplex PCR; TCRdb stores just in-frame clones and leaves some out. The sample lists about 650,000 clones, around 11% seen once, with roughly 0.12% in the top ten. The sequenced sample consisted of naive CD4+ T cells from blood. These TCRs come from a man aged 25-40 years with type 1 diabetes.

The chain uses TRBV27 and TRBJ2-2; perhaps TRBD1 as D (7 bases). The germline gives CDR1 MNHEY, CDR2 SMNVEV (reference sequence). The CDR3 spans 15 residues. V dropped 8 bases and J dropped 0 bases, with 13 bases sitting between them. CDR3: CASRRGQTNTGELFF. The CDR3 DNA reads TGTGCCAGCCGGAGGGGACAGACGAACACCGGGGAGCTGTTTTTT.

The chain joins TRBV18 to TRBJ1-2; D unresolved. The CDR3 covers 14 residues. Between the trimmed V and J ends, which lost 2 bases and 5 bases, there was a span of 12 bases. In germline, CDR1 is KGHSH, CDR2 LQKENI. CDR3 protein: CASSPGEERYGYTF. The CDR3 region has the DNA TGTGCCAGCTCACCAGGGGAGGAACGGTATGGCTACACCTTC.

This rearrangement joins TRBV19 to TRBJ2-1; 10 nucleotides line up with TRBD1. The CDR3 loop spans 15 amino acids. V shed 7 bases and J 13 bases; nucleotides not matched to a gene: 16. CDR1 is LNHDA, CDR2 SQIVND, per germline (reference sequence). CDR3 bases: TGTGCCAGTACCACCGGGACAGGGGATCAGATGACTCAGTTCTTC. Encoded protein: CASTTGTGDQMTQFF. Supplemented by reference TRBV19 and TRBJ2-1, the full variable domain reads DGGITQSPKYLFRKEGQNVTLSCEQNLNHDAMYWYRQDPGQGLRLIYYSQIVNDFQKGDIAEGYSVSREKKESFPLTVTSAQKNPTAFYLCASTTGTGDQMTQFFGPGTRLTVL.

The chain couples TRBV9 to TRBJ1-2; 8 nucleotides align to TRBD1. The junction had 9 bases not matched to a gene; V was cut back by 4 bases and J by 4 bases. CDR1 is SGDLS, CDR2 YYNGEE, per germline. The CDR3 is made up of 15 amino acids. For the CDR3, the DNA is TGTGCCAGCAGCACTAGTTCCGGGACAGGCTATGGCTACACCTTC. Its translation: CASSTSSGTGYGYTF.

The chain uses TRBV30 and TRBJ1-6; D is perhaps TRBD1 (6 bases). CDR1 is GTSNPN and CDR2 is SVGIG in the germline V gene (reference sequence). The ends were cut back, 4 bases at V and 3 bases at J, with 13 bases in the middle. This CDR3 has 15 amino acids. The CDR3 is CAWMSVDSYNSPLHF. CDR3 bases: TGTGCCTGGATGAGTGTGGACAGCTATAATTCACCCCTCCACTTT.

The chain carries TRBV5-1 and TRBJ1-3; no reliable D call. V was pared by 4 bases and J by 9 bases, with 11 bases between. Germline V gene data show CDR1 as SGHRS and CDR2 as YFSETQ. The CDR3 has 12 amino acids. The CDR3 spells CASSPEDGTIYF. CDR3 coding DNA: TGCGCCAGCAGCCCTGAGGACGGCACCATATATTTT. Complete variable domain (other parts from reference TRBV5-1 and TRBJ1-3): KAGVTQTPRYLIKTRGQQVTLSCSPISGHRSVSWYQQTPGQGLQFLFEYFSETQRNKGNFPGRFSGRQFSNSRSEMNVSTLELGDSALYLCASSPEDGTIYFGEGSWLTVV.

This rearrangement joins TRBV28 to TRBJ1-3; D is unresolved. Germline V gene sequence: CDR1 MDHEN, CDR2 SYDVKM. The CDR3 length is 13 residues. V lost 8 bases and J 0 bases, leaving 8 bases between the germline ends. The CDR3 reads CASGKLSGNTIYF. DNA for the CDR3: TGTGCCAGCGGGAAGCTCTCTGGAAACACCATATATTTT.

The chain combines TRBV9 with TRBJ2-3; 9 bases are a match to TRBD1. Germline V gives CDR1 SGDLS, CDR2 YYNGEE. The ends lost 6 bases at V and 2 bases at J; junction bases unmatched: 7. There are 15 residues in the CDR3. The CDR3 DNA is TGTGCCAGCACCCAGGGACAGGGCCTCACAGATACGCAGTATTTT. Residues: CASTQGQGLTDTQYF.

The chain uses TRBV29-1 and TRBJ1-4; TRBD1 might be the D (6 bases). The CDR3 covers 14 residues. Deletions cut 2 bases from V and 11 bases from J, with 18 bases between. Germline CDR1 SQVTM, CDR2 ANQGSEA. The CDR3 DNA reads TGCAGCGTTGAATTCTACCGGACAGTGGGGAAACTGTTTTTT. It codes for CSVEFYRTVGKLFF.

The chain joins TRBV4-2 to TRBJ2-1; D might be TRBD2 (5 bases). Deletions cut 2 bases from V and 0 bases from J, with 20 bases between. The CDR3 runs 19 residues. The V gene's germline CDR1 is LGHNA and CDR2 YNFKEQ. In nucleotides, the CDR3 is TGTGCCAGCAGCCAACCCTCCGCCGGGATATCCAGCTCCTACAATGAGCAGTTCTTC. Amino acids: CASSQPSAGISSSYNEQFF.

This clone was seen only a few times. The chain uses TRBV4-2 and TRBJ1-2, with 8 bases lining up with TRBD1. The length of the CDR3 is 15 residues. From germline, CDR1 is LGHNA and CDR2 YNFKEQ. Trimming at V came to 1 base and at J to 10 bases, leaving 11 bases not matched to a gene. Here the CDR3 DNA reads TGTGCCAGCAGCCAAGGCGTGGACAGGGTTTGGGACTACACCTTC. Its protein is CASSQGVDRVWDYTF.

CDR3 sequence reads: CASKPGQTYEQYF. DNA of the CDR3: TGTGCCAGCAAGCCAGGCCAAACCTACGAGCAGTACTTC. V gene TRBV6-1 combines with J gene TRBJ2-7; D is unclear. This CDR3 spans 13 amino acids. Germline-derived CDR1 and CDR2 are MNHNS and SASEGT. V lost 7 bases, J lost 2 bases, and 12 bases lay in between.